A selection of T cell receptor beta chains follows, all from one sample in a study of identifying expanded T cells in peripheral blood. Libraries were prepared by immunoSEQ multiplex PCR; TCRdb keeps only in-frame clonotypes and omits some of them. The sample contains under 95,000 clones, around nine tenths of which appear only once. The sequenced sample was blood. These receptors were collected from a person between 18 and 75 years old in good health. Each CDR3 is given with its conserved first and last residue. Fields, in order: J gene, D gene, clone size, V gene, CDR3 DNA, CDR3 protein. A D gene is named only where the DNA matches it firmly. Size is stated for part of the rows, as once, few or many counts, or as a class when the clone is expanded.

TRBJ1-6 NA NA TRBV7-2 TGTGCCAGCAGCTTATGGCAACCCGCTGACTATAATTCACCCCTCCACTTT CASSLWQPADYNSPLHF
TRBJ2-1 TRBD2 NA TRBV5-1 TGCGCCAGCACCCCTCCACTAGCGGTTTCCTACAATGAGCAGTTCTTC CASTPPLAVSYNEQFF
TRBJ1-1 TRBD1 NA TRBV27 TGTGCCAGCAGTCTCTGGACAGGGAAGAACACTGAAGCTTTCTTT CASSLWTGKNTEAFF
TRBJ1-2 NA NA TRBV19 TGTGCCAGTACAAACCTCGGGAGTCTGTATGGCTACACCTTC CASTNLGSLYGYTF
TRBJ2-3 NA NA TRBV18 TGTGCCAGCTCACCACAGCGCAGCACAGATACGCAGTATTTT CASSPQRSTDTQYF
TRBJ1-1 TRBD1 once TRBV11-2 TGTGCCAGCAGCCCCCAACAGGGGGCGAACACTGAAGCTTTCTTT CASSPQQGANTEAFF
TRBJ1-5 NA NA TRBV6-4 TGTGCCAGCAGTGACTCGAGGGGGAGTCAGCCCCAGCATTTT CASSDSRGSQPQHF
TRBJ1-1 TRBD1 once TRBV5-6 TGTGCCAGCAGCTTGGGCGAGGGACAGTACACTGAAGCTTTCTTT CASSLGEGQYTEAFF
TRBJ1-3 NA NA TRBV9 TGTGCCAGCAGCGCCTCTCAGGGAAACACCATATATTTT CASSASQGNTIYF
TRBJ1-2 NA NA TRBV4-3 TGCGCCAGCAGCCCCGACAGGAGTTATGGCTACACCTTC CASSPDRSYGYTF
TRBJ2-7 TRBD1 NA TRBV6-5 TGTGCCAGCAGGCCTGCGGGACAGGATTTTATAGAGTACTTC CASRPAGQDFIEYF
TRBJ1-1 TRBD1 NA TRBV27 TGTGCCAGCAGGCCGGGACAGGGTTATGGCACTGAAGCTTTCTTT CASRPGQGYGTEAFF
TRBJ1-2 NA NA TRBV2 TGTGCCAGCGGGGAACAGGGTGGAGCTGGCTACACCTTC CASGEQGGAGYTF
TRBJ1-4 NA few TRBV6-7 TGTGCCAGCATCGGGCTTCCCGTAGGTGAAAAACTGTTTTTT CASIGLPVGEKLFF
TRBJ2-6 NA NA TRBV28 TGTGCCAGCAACACACCTTTTCCGCAGGGAGAAGCTGGGGCCAACGTCCTGACTTTC CASNTPFPQGEAGANVLTF